This section outlines one TCR beta chain sequence together with its context. What this receptor recognizes is not known. Base qualities are missing; no much larger clone stands one base away. The CDR3 starts with the cysteine, ends with the phenylalanine, and has 14 residues. The retained sequence is limited to the CDR3, 42 bases, with the frame set at the first base. Trimming removed 3 bases from V and 9 bases from J, leaving 16 bases between the germline ends. CDR1 and CDR2 (MNHEY, SVGAGI) derive from the germline V gene. Library prep was done by the immunoSEQ multiplex PCR assay. For the multiplex PCR, a mixture combining 60 forward primers for TCR Vbeta segments and 13 reverse primers for TCR Jbeta segments was used. Amplification of the CDR3 region of rearranged TCR beta genes was performed with a multiplex PCR assay on genomic DNA. The Illumina HiSeq System was used to sequence the amplified TCR beta libraries as 87-base-pair reads. In the source study's methods: A later analysis tallied approximately 87 million unique TCR beta chains across the 640 or so repertoires, and approximately 12 million of those chains were shared by two or more donors. Raw reads were error-corrected and collapsed into unique sequences with a nearest-neighbor algorithm that merged closely related sequences to remove PCR and sequencing errors. Alignment of CDR3 sequences to IMGT reference sequences was used to assign V, D and J gene segments. For a sequence to be retained, a match of at least six nucleotides was required to both a V gene segment and a J gene segment. Rearrangements were called productive when the CDR3 lacked stop codons and stayed in frame with V and J; all others were non-productive. Following IMGT convention, CDR3 was defined as the stretch from the second conserved V-encoded cysteine up to the conserved J-encoded phenylalanine. The earlier analysis of 500 to 750 of the donors excluded any sequence lacking an unambiguous match to a single V gene segment. In an earlier analysis of roughly 500 of the donors, V segments were called functional above 56.7% productive rearrangements and were called segregating when the between-donor standard deviation exceeded 5%. To diagnose cytomegalovirus status from the catalog of TCR beta chain sequences, a statistical classification framework was built. V and J gene assignment, in a later analysis, came from comparing TCR nucleotide sequences with IMGT/GENE-DB human TR gene sequences. Using the TCRdist pipeline, a later analysis assigned CDR3 sequences along with most-parsimonious VDJ recombination scenarios. In a later analysis, each TCR beta chain was defined by its CDR3 amino acid sequence together with its V-gene family, and reads lacking a unique V-gene family were excluded. As a way to deal with suspected cross-contamination and a sequencing artifact, a later analysis dropped 640 or so nucleotide sequences that were highly shared and had low generation probability. In a later analysis, a clonal expansion index for each public chain was calculated from normalized within-repertoire ranks of inferred template counts. In a later analysis, generation probabilities were computed using a VDJ recombination model fitted to out-of-frame rearrangements, and the results were checked against IGoR. In a later analysis, TCR-TCR, TCR-HLA and TCR-CMV co-occurrence was scored with hypergeometric tests, and a repertoire-size bias correction was applied to TCR pairs. A later analysis estimated false discovery rates by permuting HLA or CMV assignments 20 times. In a later analysis, co-occurring TCRs were grouped using DBSCAN, with TCRdist sequence similarity added in when clustering inside HLA-allele-positive subsets. Repertoires with fewer than 30,000 or more than 120,000 public chains were left out of co-occurrence clustering, as were five repertoires with anomalous nucleotide sharing. TCRdb took this table from immuneACCESS and kept in-frame rearrangements with V and J called. Such tables lack part of the clones; where checked against another copy, unresolved V genes explain under half of the gap, and the rest is unexplained. That table furnishes V, J and clone size, whereas the DNA furnished D and trimming. The sample table records about 64,000 clones; less than 80% of these occur just once. Clones ranked in the top ten supply about 2.9% of the sample.

These data belong to a study of cytomegalovirus exposure and HLA in healthy donors listed by TCRdb under 2017. At the level of the whole study: According to an earlier analysis of 587 of the donors, 200 million or so T cells yielded 117 million unique TCR beta sequences and about 300 Gb of sequence data. A later analysis re-analyzed previously published TCR beta repertoires from approximately 700 donors and added high-resolution HLA genotyping to study TCR occurrence patterns. Genome-wide SNP genotypes for about 65% of the roughly 670 donors were used in a later genetic analysis, which treated that subset as a discovery cohort. High-throughput TCR immunosequencing, statistical association of individual TCRs with disease status, and machine learning were combined to predict cytomegalovirus infection status. An early release that covered 500 to 800 HLA-typed donors contained around 300 gigabases of sequencing data and around 85 million unique TCR sequences. The aim of the study was to test whether cataloging public T cell receptors could identify signatures of past pathogen exposure. Rather than using new phenotypic data, the later analysis identified candidate immune exposures from TCR beta sequences and from how often those sequences occurred across donors. A handful of DR-DQ haplotypes were treated as single units for association and clustering because of strong linkage in the cohort. An earlier analysis of around 580 of the donors used high-throughput TCR beta sequencing to judge whether each TCR beta V gene segment behaved as functional or pseudogenic. Donor age, sex, ethnicity and CMV serostatus were collected together with the repertoire data. The number of donors typed differed by locus, with roughly 620-630 for A, B, C, DRB1 and DQB1, around 500 for DQA1, some 570 for DPA1, and some 440 for DPB1. Besides the first cohort of approximately 710 subjects, a separate validation cohort made up of 90 to 150 different subjects was used. On average, about 200,000 unique TCR beta nucleotide sequences were sequenced per donor among 398 genotyped donors of the cohort, with roughly 18% of those sequences being non-productive. The genetic ancestry cluster associated with self-reported Caucasian donors included about 84% of the approximately 430 genotyped donors. Every discovery cohort repertoire had been produced on one sequencing platform. The study used immunosequencing to profile the T cell repertoires of several hundred subjects and linked those repertoires to cytomegalovirus serostatus. Class I and class II HLA loci were covered by the typing at four-digit resolution. The paper as a whole reports these results and caveats: Sequencing depth was assumed to be roughly uniform across donors in the presence/absence analyses, though that assumption may not hold. An earlier analysis of approximately 570 of the donors showed that most TCR beta V segments appeared in productive rearrangements either about 90% or about 30% of the time, which broadly matched IMGT annotations. A total of fewer than 200 TCR beta chains were listed by the study as associated with cytomegalovirus. Strong co-occurrence of HLA alleles, especially DR and DQ, made assigning TCR associations to individual alleles difficult. Cytomegalovirus status was reported to be diagnosed by the classifier with high specificity and sensitivity in both the original and validation cohorts. In a later analysis, TCR association rates were found to vary across HLA loci, with the most associated TCRs seen for DRB1 alleles and the fewest for HLA-C alleles. Most TCR sequences were seen in very few donors, while some public TCRs were found in many individuals. Three of the identified cytomegalovirus-associated TCR beta chains were confirmed in vitro to be specific for cytomegalovirus antigens. The earlier analysis of about 600 of the donors excluded approximately 15 rarely observed V segments, including chromosome 9 orphons, because counts were too low. In a later genetic analysis, fewer N-insertions in productive TCRs were reported among donors in an Asian-associated ancestry cluster than the roughly 710-donor mean. The authors suggested that the approach could potentially be generalized to other disease states and immunological phenotypes. Some IMGT-functional V segments, including TRBV6-2 and TRBV6-3, could not be told apart with the 87-base-pair reads, so those segments were excluded. The cohort was sequenced for TCR beta chains only, and without alpha or paired-chain data the features that could be detected were limited. According to a later analysis, parvovirus B19, influenza, CMV and Epstein-Barr virus appeared linked to several top co-occurrence clusters. Most CMV-associated TCR beta chains appeared to be HLA-restricted in a later analysis, and the HLA associations seemed to be driven largely by CMV exposure. A further reported finding was that TCR beta sequences accurately predicted the HLA-A and HLA-B alleles for most subjects in the first cohort. The sequencing pipeline was judged likely to have produced a cluster of highly shared sequence variants as a technical artifact. Immune exposure information for the cohort was limited to CMV serostatus. V-gene and J-gene trimming of TCR beta chains was associated with a missense DCLRE1C variant in a later genetic analysis, and the association was replicated in an independent cohort. Because HLA typing was missing for some donors at each locus, association tests included only the typed subset. Correlated functional status among segregating V segments might be attributable to linkage disequilibrium, but an unknown experimental factor could not be ruled out. Compared with equally common non-associated chains, HLA-associated TCR beta chains in a later analysis were more clonally expanded and had lower generation probabilities. In a later analysis, 16,951 TCR beta sequences were associated with specific HLA alleles at a false discovery rate of 0.05.

In total, fewer than 750 healthy bone marrow donors made up the cohort. At the time of sampling, every cohort member was nominally healthy, though immune exposures that went unrecorded were likely present. The donor tested CMV seronegative, placing the donor among the approximately 360 seronegative members of the cohort. Each donor provided a peripheral blood sample, and peripheral blood mononuclear cells were used for TCR beta sequencing. The Qiagen DNeasy Blood Extraction Kit was used to extract genomic DNA from the blood cell samples. The rearrangement combines TRBV6-5 with TRBJ2-3; a tentative D match to TRBD1 spans 7 bases. The clonotype originates from a woman between 45 and 65 years old in good health and CMV-seronegative. Sequencing input: PBMCs. The CDR3 protein sequence reads: CASSYAVRGRTQYF. At the DNA level, the sequence is TGTGCCAGCAGTTATGCGGTCAGGGGGAGGACGCAGTATTTT.